This TCR beta chain was captured by sequencing in a study of cytomegalovirus exposure and HLA in healthy donors. Broader study findings: Sequencing likely generated an artifact that appeared as a cluster of highly shared sequence variants. According to an earlier analysis, most TCR beta V segments yielded productive rearrangements about 90% or about 30% of the time.

A note on this clone: The antigen is unknown.

The study ran its PCR with 60 Vbeta and 13 Jbeta primers. Sequencing was performed with immunoSEQ multiplex PCR; in TCRdb, only in-frame clones are kept and a portion is missing. The sample shows just over 150,000 clones, more than 70% of them seen only once. Healthy individuals who donated bone marrow served as the donors. Per the germline V gene, CDR1 is SGHVS and CDR2 is FQNEAQ. The CDR3 contains 15 residues. The V segment lost 4 bases and the J segment 1 base; nucleotides outside the gene matches: 7. Sequenced material: PBMCs. This TCR was recovered from a male donor in good health and CMV-seropositive. The chain links TRBV7-8 to TRBJ2-7; 7 positions match TRBD1. CDR3 sequence reads: CASSSSGTASYEQYF. CDR3 DNA sequence: TGTGCCAGCAGCTCATCCGGGACAGCTTCCTACGAGCAGTACTTC.